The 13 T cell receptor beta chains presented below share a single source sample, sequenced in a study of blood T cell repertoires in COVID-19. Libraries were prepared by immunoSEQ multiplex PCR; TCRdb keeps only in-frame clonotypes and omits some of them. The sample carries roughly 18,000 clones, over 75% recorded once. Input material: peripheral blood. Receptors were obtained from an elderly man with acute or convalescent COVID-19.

CDR3 nucleotide sequence: TGTGCCAGCAGCCCAAGAACTGCGGGGAACACTGAAGCTTTCTTT. Amino acids: CASSPRTAGNTEAFF. The V call is TRBV3-1 (or the pseudogene TRBV3-2), the J call TRBJ1-1; D uncertain. This CDR3 has 15 residues. V lost 4 bases to trimming and J lost 1 base, with 13 bases between them. Germline CDR1 and CDR2: LGHDT and YNNKEL (reference sequence).

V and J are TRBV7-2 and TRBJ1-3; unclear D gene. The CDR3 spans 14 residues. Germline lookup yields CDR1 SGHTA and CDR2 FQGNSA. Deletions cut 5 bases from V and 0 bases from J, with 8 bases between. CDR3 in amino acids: CASSGSSSGNTIYF. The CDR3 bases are TGTGCCAGCAGCGGTAGCTCCTCTGGAAACACCATATATTTT.

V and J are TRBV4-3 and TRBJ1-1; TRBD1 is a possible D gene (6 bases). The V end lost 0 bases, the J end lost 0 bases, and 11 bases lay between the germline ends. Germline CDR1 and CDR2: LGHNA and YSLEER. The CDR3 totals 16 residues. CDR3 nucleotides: TGCGCCAGCAGCCAAGAACCCGGACAGATGAACACTGAAGCTTTCTTT. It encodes CASSQEPGQMNTEAFF.

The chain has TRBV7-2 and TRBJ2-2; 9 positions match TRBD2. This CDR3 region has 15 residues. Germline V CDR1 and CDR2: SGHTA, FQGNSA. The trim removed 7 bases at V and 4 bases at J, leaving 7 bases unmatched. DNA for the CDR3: TGTGCCAGCAACGCGGGGGGGTACAGCACCGGGGAGCTGTTTTTT. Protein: CASNAGGYSTGELFF.

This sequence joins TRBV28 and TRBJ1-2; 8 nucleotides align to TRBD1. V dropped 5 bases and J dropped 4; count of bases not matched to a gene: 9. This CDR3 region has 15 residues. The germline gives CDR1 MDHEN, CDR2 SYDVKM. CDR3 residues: CASSPGQDYGYGYTF. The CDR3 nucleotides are TGTGCCAGCAGTCCGGGACAGGACTATGGCTATGGCTACACCTTC.

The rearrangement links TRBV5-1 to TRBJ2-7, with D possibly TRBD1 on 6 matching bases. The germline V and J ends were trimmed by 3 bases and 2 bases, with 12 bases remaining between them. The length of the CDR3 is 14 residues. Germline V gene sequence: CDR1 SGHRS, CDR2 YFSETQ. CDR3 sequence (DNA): TGCGCCAGCAGCTCCCTGACAGGCACCTACGAGCAGTACTTC. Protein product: CASSSLTGTYEQYF.

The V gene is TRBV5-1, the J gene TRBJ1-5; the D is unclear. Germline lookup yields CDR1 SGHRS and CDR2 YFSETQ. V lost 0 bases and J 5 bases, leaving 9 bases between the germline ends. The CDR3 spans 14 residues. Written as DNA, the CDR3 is TGCGCCAGCAGCTTGGACAGTTTTGATCAGCCCCAGCATTTT. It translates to CASSLDSFDQPQHF.

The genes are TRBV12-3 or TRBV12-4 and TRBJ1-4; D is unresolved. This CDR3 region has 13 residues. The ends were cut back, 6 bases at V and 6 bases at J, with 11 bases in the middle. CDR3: CASRPDADEKLFF. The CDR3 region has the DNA TGTGCCAGCAGACCCGATGCAGATGAAAAACTGTTTTTT.

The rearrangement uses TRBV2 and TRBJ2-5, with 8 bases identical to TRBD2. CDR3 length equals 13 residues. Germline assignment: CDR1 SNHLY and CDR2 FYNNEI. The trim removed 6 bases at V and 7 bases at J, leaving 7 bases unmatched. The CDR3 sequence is CASSGTRMATQYF. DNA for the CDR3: TGTGCCAGCAGCGGGACTAGAATGGCGACCCAGTACTTC.

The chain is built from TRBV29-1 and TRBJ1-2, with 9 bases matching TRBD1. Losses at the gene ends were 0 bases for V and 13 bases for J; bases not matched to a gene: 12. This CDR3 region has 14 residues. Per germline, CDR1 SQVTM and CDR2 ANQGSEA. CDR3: CSVEDLGDRVLVTF. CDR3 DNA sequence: TGCAGCGTTGAAGATCTTGGGGACAGGGTTCTTGTCACCTTC.

The CDR3 DNA is TGTGCCAGCAGTTTGTCTAGCGGGTACACAGATACGCAGTATTTT. It specifies CASSLSSGYTDTQYF. The chain has TRBV27 and TRBJ2-3, with TRBD2 identical over 8 bases. The V and J ends lost 3 bases and 2 bases, in that order; junction bases with no gene match: 4. There are 15 residues in the CDR3. Germline CDR1 and CDR2: MNHEY and SMNVEV (reference sequence).

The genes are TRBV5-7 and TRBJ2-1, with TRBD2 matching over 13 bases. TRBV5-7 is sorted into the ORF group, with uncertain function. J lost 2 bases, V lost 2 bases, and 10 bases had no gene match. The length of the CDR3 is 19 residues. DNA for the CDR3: TGTGCCAGCAGCTTTAACCGAGGACTAGCGGGGGCCACCTACAATGAGCAGTTCTTC. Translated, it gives CASSFNRGLAGATYNEQFF.

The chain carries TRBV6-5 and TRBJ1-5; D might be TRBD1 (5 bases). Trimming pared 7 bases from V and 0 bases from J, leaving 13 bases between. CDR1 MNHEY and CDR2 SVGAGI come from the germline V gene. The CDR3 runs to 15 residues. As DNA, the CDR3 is TGTGCCAGCACGAGGGGCGGGAATAGCAATCAGCCCCAGCATTTT. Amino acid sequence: CASTRGGNSNQPQHF.